The entry below describes one T cell receptor beta chain. Its target antigen remains unknown. Libraries were constructed by the immunoSEQ multiplex PCR assay. For the multiplex PCR, a mixture combining 60 forward primers for TCR Vbeta segments and 13 reverse primers for TCR Jbeta segments was used. Amplification of the CDR3 region of rearranged TCR beta genes was performed with a multiplex PCR assay on genomic DNA. The Illumina HiSeq System was used to sequence the amplified TCR beta libraries as 87-base-pair reads. In the original analysis: Across the 500 to 850 repertoires, a later analysis counted approximately 83 million unique TCR beta chains, around 10 million of which were shared by at least two donors. Raw reads were error-corrected and collapsed into unique sequences by a nearest-neighbor algorithm in which closely related sequences were merged to remove PCR and sequencing errors. CDR3 sequences were aligned to IMGT reference sequences to assign V, D and J gene segments. Each retained sequence needed at least a six-nucleotide match to both a V gene segment and a J gene segment. A rearrangement was called productive if the CDR3 had no stop codons and remained in frame with V and J, and every other rearrangement was called non-productive. Following IMGT convention, CDR3 was defined as the stretch from the second conserved V-encoded cysteine to the conserved J-encoded phenylalanine. The earlier analysis of some 550 of the donors excluded any sequence lacking an unambiguous match to a single V gene segment. In an earlier analysis of 587 of the donors, V segments were called functional above 56.7% productive rearrangements and were called segregating when the between-donor standard deviation exceeded 5%. To diagnose cytomegalovirus status from the catalog of TCR beta chain sequences, a statistical classification framework was built. In a later analysis, TCR nucleotide sequences were compared against IMGT/GENE-DB human TR gene sequences so that V and J genes could be assigned. Using the TCRdist pipeline, a later analysis assigned CDR3 sequences along with most-parsimonious VDJ recombination scenarios. In a later analysis, every TCR beta chain was defined by the combination of its CDR3 amino acid sequence and its V-gene family, and reads without a unique V-gene family were dropped. To address suspected cross-contamination and a sequencing artifact, a later analysis removed around 600 highly shared, low-generation-probability nucleotide sequences. In a later analysis, a clonal expansion index was calculated for each public chain from normalized within-repertoire ranks of inferred template counts. In a later analysis, generation probabilities were computed with a VDJ recombination model fitted to out-of-frame rearrangements, and the resulting probabilities were checked against IGoR. Hypergeometric tests were used in a later analysis to score TCR-TCR, TCR-HLA and TCR-CMV co-occurrence, with a repertoire-size bias correction applied to the TCR pairs. To estimate false discovery rates, a later analysis permuted the HLA or CMV assignments 20 times. In a later analysis, co-occurring TCRs were grouped with DBSCAN, and TCRdist sequence similarity was added when clustering was performed within HLA-allele-positive subsets. Repertoires with fewer than 30,000 or more than 120,000 public chains were left out of co-occurrence clustering, as were about five repertoires with anomalous nucleotide sharing. TCRdb took this table from immuneACCESS and kept in-frame rearrangements with V and J called. Such tables lack part of the clones; where checked against another copy, unresolved V genes explain under half of the gap, and the rest is unexplained. The DNA gave D and trimming, while V, J and clone size come from that table. The sample's own table lists under 200,000 clones. The top ten clones comprise 6.5% of the sample.

In total, around 600 healthy bone marrow donors made up the cohort. At the time of sampling, every cohort member was nominally healthy, though immune exposures that went unrecorded were likely present. The donor was CMV seronegative and belonged to the group of more than 300 seronegative cohort members. Each donor provided a peripheral blood sample, and peripheral blood mononuclear cells were used for TCR beta sequencing. Genomic DNA extraction from the blood cell samples was performed with the Qiagen DNeasy Blood Extraction Kit. This specimen comes from a study of cytomegalovirus exposure and HLA in healthy donors (dated by TCRdb to about 2017). As for the study more broadly: According to an earlier analysis of a few hundred of the donors, about 179 million T cells yielded some 120 million unique TCR beta sequences and 276 Gb of sequence data. An early release covering 550 to 700 HLA-typed donors comprised 250 to 350 gigabases of sequencing data and around 85 million unique TCR sequences. Of the roughly 400 genotyped donors, 65% to 90% fell in the genetic ancestry cluster associated with self-reported Caucasian donors. The study aimed to test whether signatures of past pathogen exposure could be identified by cataloging public T cell receptors. Using immunosequencing, the study profiled T cell repertoires from about 610 subjects and related those repertoires to cytomegalovirus serostatus. Besides the first cohort of roughly 700 subjects, a separate validation cohort made up of 120 different subjects was used. To predict cytomegalovirus infection status, the study combined high-throughput TCR immunosequencing, statistical association of individual TCRs with disease status, and machine learning. A later analysis re-analyzed previously published TCR beta repertoires from 660 or so donors and added high-resolution HLA genotyping to study TCR occurrence patterns. Rather than using new phenotypic data, the later analysis identified candidate immune exposures from TCR beta sequences and from how often those sequences occurred across donors. An earlier analysis of 587 of the donors applied high-throughput TCR beta sequencing to assess whether each TCR beta V gene segment acted as functional or pseudogenic. Donor age, sex, ethnicity and CMV serostatus were compiled together with the repertoire data. A later genetic analysis used genome-wide SNP genotypes for about three fifths of the 666 donors, treating that subset as a discovery cohort. All discovery cohort repertoires had been generated on a single sequencing platform. Class I and class II HLA loci were covered by the typing at four-digit resolution. Typing coverage varied by locus: roughly 629-640 donors for A, B, C, DRB1 and DQB1; roughly 560 for DQA1; 606 for DPA1; approximately 470 for DPB1. Because of strong linkage in the cohort, a few DR-DQ haplotypes were treated as single units for association and clustering. Among roughly 400 genotyped donors of the cohort, an average of about 240,000 unique TCR beta nucleotide sequences were sequenced per donor, 15% to 20% of them non-productive.

CDR1 KGHSH and CDR2 LQKENI are derived from the germline V gene. V lost 0 bases and J lost 7 bases, and the count of bases not matched to a germline gene is 7. The CDR3 starts with the cysteine, ends with the phenylalanine, and has 16 residues. Left in the record is the CDR3 DNA by itself, 48 bases read in frame from the first base. Broader findings and caveats from the paper: A further reported finding was that TCR beta sequences accurately predicted the HLA-A and HLA-B alleles for most subjects in the first cohort. Because some donors lacked HLA typing at each locus, the association tests relied only on the typed subset. Some IMGT-functional V segments, including TRBV6-2 and TRBV6-3, could not be told apart with the 87-base-pair reads, so those segments were excluded. A later analysis found that most CMV-associated TCR beta chains appeared HLA-restricted, with HLA associations seemingly driven largely by CMV exposure. Correlated functional status among segregating V segments might be attributable to linkage disequilibrium, but an unknown experimental factor could not be ruled out. Only TCR beta chains were sequenced in this cohort, and the absence of alpha or paired-chain data limited detectable features. Several of the top co-occurrence clusters appeared to be linked to parvovirus B19, influenza, CMV and Epstein-Barr virus, according to a later analysis. In a later analysis, HLA-associated TCR beta chains showed more clonal expansion and lower generation probabilities than non-associated chains that were equally common. In an earlier analysis of approximately 590 of the donors, most TCR beta V segments appeared in productive rearrangements about 87% or about 30% of the time, broadly matching IMGT annotations. When HLA alleles, especially DR and DQ, strongly co-occurred, TCR associations were difficult to assign to individual alleles. Across donors, most TCR sequences were observed very rarely, whereas some public TCRs were present in many individuals. The study gave a list of roughly 150 TCR beta chains associated with cytomegalovirus. The only immune exposure information available for the cohort was CMV serostatus. Sequencing depth was assumed to be roughly uniform across donors in the presence/absence analyses, though that assumption may not hold. The sequencing pipeline was judged likely to have produced a cluster of highly shared sequence variants as a technical artifact. A later analysis associated some 17,000 TCR beta sequences with specific HLA alleles at a false discovery rate of 0.05. In both the original and validation cohorts, the classifier was reported to diagnose cytomegalovirus status with high specificity and sensitivity. The authors suggested that the approach could potentially be generalized to other disease states and immunological phenotypes. Because counts were too low, about 18 rarely observed V segments, including chromosome 9 orphons, were excluded from the earlier analysis of about 500 of the donors. An association between a missense DCLRE1C variant and V-gene and J-gene trimming of TCR beta chains was found in a later genetic analysis and replicated in an independent cohort. According to a later genetic analysis, donors in an Asian-associated ancestry cluster had fewer N-insertions in productive TCRs than the approximately 630-donor mean. According to a later analysis, TCR association rates differed among HLA loci, with DRB1 alleles showing the most associated TCRs and HLA-C alleles showing the fewest. Three of the identified cytomegalovirus-associated TCR beta chains were confirmed in vitro to be specific for cytomegalovirus antigens.

The receptor chain draws on TRBV18 and TRBJ1-1; the central 11 bases match TRBD1. Sequencing was done on a sample of PBMCs. The TCR was taken from a young man in good health and CMV-seronegative. In nucleotide form, the sequence is TGTGCCAGCTCACCACCCGGGACAGGGGGATATAGTGAAGCTTTCTTT. Its amino acids are CASSPPGTGGYSEAFF.